The rows below give T cell receptor beta chains drawn from one sample of a study of cytomegalovirus exposure and HLA in healthy donors. Clones were sequenced by immunoSEQ multiplex PCR, and TCRdb holds only the in-frame ones, with some missing. The table shows 83,000 or so clones, with around 81% occurring only once. Sample: PBMCs. The receptors stem from a woman in her twenties or thirties in good health and CMV-seronegative. Both conserved end residues are part of each CDR3. A D gene is named only where the DNA matches it firmly. Clone sizes are given selectively: once, few, many, or a class where the clone is expanded.

16	TRBD2	TRBJ2-3	TRBV19	-	CASSPRLAGGADTQYF	TGTGCCAGTAGTCCCCGACTAGCGGGTGGGGCAGATACGCAGTATTTT
15	TRBD1	TRBJ2-7	TRBV6-5	-	CASSYDRASSYEQYF	TGTGCCAGCAGTTACGACAGGGCTAGCTCCTACGAGCAGTACTTC
15	-	TRBJ1-4	TRBV2	-	CASRFDRPTNEKLFF	TGTGCCAGCAGGTTCGACAGACCAACTAATGAAAAACTGTTTTTT
16	-	TRBJ2-5	TRBV5-1	-	CASSLEVAGRGETQYF	TGCGCCAGCAGCTTGGAGGTCGCAGGCAGAGGGGAGACCCAGTACTTC
16	TRBD2	TRBJ2-1	TRBV11-2	-	CASSLTGGRVLNEQFF	TGTGCCAGCAGCTTAACGGGCGGGAGGGTACTCAATGAGCAGTTCTTC
14	TRBD1	TRBJ1-5	TRBV11-2	-	CASSHGQGGQPQHF	TGTGCCAGCAGCCATGGACAGGGCGGTCAGCCCCAGCATTTT
13	-	TRBJ1-2	TRBV7-9	-	CASSFRESQRLAF	TGTGCCAGCAGCTTTAGGGAGTCTCAAAGGTTGGCCTTC
19	TRBD1	TRBJ2-6	TRBV6-1	-	CASSEELGTGVGGANVLTF	TGTGCCAGCAGTGAAGAACTCGGGACAGGGGTGGGTGGGGCCAACGTCCTGACTTTC
13	-	TRBJ2-3	TRBV29-1	-	CSATVDSTDTQYF	TGCAGCGCTACCGTCGATAGCACAGATACGCAGTATTTT
14	TRBD1	TRBJ1-1	TRBV28	-	CASSLDRVDTEAFF	TGTGCCAGCAGTCTGGACAGGGTGGACACTGAAGCTTTCTTT
13	TRBD1	TRBJ2-7	TRBV19	-	CASSPGQGFEQYF	TGTGCCAGTAGCCCGGGACAGGGTTTCGAGCAGTACTTC
19	TRBD2	TRBJ2-5	TRBV7-9	-	CASSLDIAGRGVYQETQYF	TGTGCCAGCAGCTTAGACATAGCGGGAAGGGGGGTATACCAAGAGACCCAGTACTTC
16	-	TRBJ1-5	TRBV18	once	CASSPPQGNSNQPQHF	TGTGCCAGCTCACCCCCCCAGGGGAATAGCAATCAGCCCCAGCATTTT
16	-	TRBJ1-2	TRBV5-4	-	CASSRGGESPLYGYTF	TGTGCCAGCAGCCGCGGGGGGGAATCCCCCCTCTATGGCTACACCTTC
16	-	TRBJ2-1	TRBV7-9	once	CASSLVTSSHLDEQFF	TGTGCCAGCAGCTTAGTTACTAGCTCCCACTTGGATGAGCAGTTCTTC
13	-	TRBJ2-3	TRBV5-1	few	CASSLAGTDTQYF	TGCGCCAGCAGCTTGGCTGGCACAGATACGCAGTATTTT
12	-	TRBJ2-1	TRBV14	-	CASSRSGPEQFF	TGTGCCAGCAGCCGAAGCGGTCCTGAGCAGTTCTTC
16	-	TRBJ2-5	TRBV5-1	few	CASSLVSVPTQETQYF	TGCGCCAGCAGCTTGGTCTCCGTCCCTACCCAAGAGACCCAGTACTTC
15	-	TRBJ1-1	TRBV4-1	-	CASSQDPGSYTEAFF	TGCGCCAGCAGCCAAGATCCGGGGTCGTACACTGAAGCTTTCTTT
14	TRBD1	TRBJ1-2	TRBV10-3	few	CAISDTGDYYGYTF	TGTGCCATCAGTGATACAGGGGATTACTATGGCTACACCTTC
14	TRBD2	TRBJ2-4	TRBV7-9	-	CASSHNPTSPDPAF	TGTGCCAGCAGCCACAACCCGACTAGCCCTGACCCGGCCTTC
15	-	TRBJ2-2	TRBV7-9	-	CASRRLSSSTGELFF	TGTGCCAGCAGAAGACTCTCTTCTAGCACCGGGGAGCTGTTTTTT
12	-	TRBJ1-1	TRBV7-9	-	CASSSRQEYPSF	TGTGCCAGCAGCTCCCGACAGGAATACCCTTCTTTT
15	TRBD1	TRBJ1-4	TRBV4-2	-	CASSQTQGSLEKLFF	TGTGCCAGCAGCCAGACACAGGGGTCCCTTGAAAAACTGTTTTTT
18	TRBD2	TRBJ2-2	TRBV4-3	-	CASSQKFGLAGATGELFF	TGCGCCAGCAGCCAGAAATTCGGACTAGCGGGAGCAACCGGGGAGCTGTTTTTT
14	-	TRBJ1-1	TRBV19	few	CASSIATQRTEAFF	TGTGCCAGTAGTATAGCTACCCAGAGGACTGAAGCTTTCTTT
14	-	TRBJ2-7	TRBV14	-	CASSPQRNPYEQYF	TGTGCCAGCAGCCCGCAGCGGAACCCCTACGAGCAGTACTTC
15	TRBD2	TRBJ2-3	TRBV6-1	-	CASSKLAASTDTQYF	TGTGCCAGCAGTAAACTAGCGGCTAGCACAGATACGCAGTATTTT
16	-	TRBJ2-1	TRBV4-2	once	CASSRTGETSYNEQFF	TGTGCCAGCAGCCGCACGGGGGAGACCTCCTACAATGAGCAGTTCTTC